Detailed here is one TCR beta chain. CDR3 length: 13 residues. Trimming took off 1 base at V and 6 bases at J, with 8 bases between the two ends. Germline V gene data show CDR1 as MNHNS and CDR2 as SASEGT. As originally analysed: Amplifying reference gene primers gave estimates of nucleated cell counts. Produced via immunoSEQ multiplex PCR; TCRdb's table is partial and in-frame only. D and trimming were read from the DNA, whereas the V and J calls and clone size are those reported in that table. The sample shows roughly 120,000 clones, about nine tenths of them seen only once. The sample belongs to a study of blood T cell repertoires in COVID-19.

The receptor comes from a man aged 50-60 years with active COVID-19. J is TRBJ2-3 and V is TRBV6-1; a weak D match, TRBD1 (6 bases). The source material was peripheral blood. DNA for the CDR3: TGTGCCAGCAGTGAAGAGAGGGGGGATACGCAGTATTTT. It codes for CASSEERGDTQYF.